In its sample, the clone carrying this T cell receptor beta chain was seen once. The antigen remains unidentified. The data originate from a study of identical twins. Each CDR3 protein gets one entry after TCRdb re-called the 5' RACE reads with MiXCR. This sample yields roughly 500,000 distinct CDR3 sequences, of which about 20% are seen a single time; around 0.91% belongs to the top ten. Study-wide results and caveats: The abundant beta clonotypes from cord blood had fewer insertions, and memory repertoires had none of this. Part of the zero-insertion signal could reflect confounding by invariant MAIT and iNKT cells.

The CDR3 has 16 amino acids. V was clipped by 7 bases and J by 3 bases, with 21 bases between them. The data were also submitted as part of a second study, on T cells expressing NK-cell markers. That report adds: In roughly 6 donors, dominant CD3+CD56+NKG2C+ clones formed about 1.0-7.5% of CD8+ cells. HCMV specificity of expanded NKG2C+ T cell clones remained unclear.

The V gene is TRBV12-3 or TRBV12-4, the J gene TRBJ2-5; D tentatively fits TRBD1 or TRBD2 (5 bases each). This sequence was found in a woman under 30 in good health. The sample taken for sequencing was CD4+ T cells sorted from blood. This CDR3 reads CASTLQGRGRKETQYF. CDR3 in DNA: TGTGCCAGCACTCTCCAAGGCCGGGGCCGAAAAGAGACCCAGTACTTC.